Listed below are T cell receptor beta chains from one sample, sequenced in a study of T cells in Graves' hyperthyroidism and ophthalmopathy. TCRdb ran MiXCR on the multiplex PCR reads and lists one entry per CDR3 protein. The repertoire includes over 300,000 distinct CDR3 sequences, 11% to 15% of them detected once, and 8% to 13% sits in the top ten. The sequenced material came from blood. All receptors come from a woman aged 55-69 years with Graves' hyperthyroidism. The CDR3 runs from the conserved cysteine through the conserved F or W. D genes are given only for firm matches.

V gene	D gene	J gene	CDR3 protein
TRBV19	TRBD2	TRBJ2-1	CASNLAGDTYNEQFF
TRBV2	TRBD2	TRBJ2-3	CASSPWTSGFLTDTQYF
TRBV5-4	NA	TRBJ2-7	CASSTNGGLASYEQYF
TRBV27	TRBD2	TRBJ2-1	CASSLGTSGSLREQFF
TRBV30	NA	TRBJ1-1	CAWSVSTNTEAFF
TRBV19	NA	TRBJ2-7	CASSIRVDSYEQYF
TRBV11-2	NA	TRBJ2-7	CASSSPPGTPGAYEQYF
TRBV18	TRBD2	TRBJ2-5	CASSPQELAGGETQYF
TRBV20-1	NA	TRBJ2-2	CSAADGPANTGELFF
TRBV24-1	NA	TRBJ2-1	CATSDPSGAPYNEQFF
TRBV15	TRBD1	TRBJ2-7	CATSRDSTGGGQYF
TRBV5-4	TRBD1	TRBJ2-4	CASSYTGGIGNIQYF
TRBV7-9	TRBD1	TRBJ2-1	CASSLSGTGFLNEQFF
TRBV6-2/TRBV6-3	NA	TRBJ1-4	CASGQSTTEKLFF
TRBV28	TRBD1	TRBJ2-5	CASSPGQGRAQEETQYF
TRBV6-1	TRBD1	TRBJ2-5	CASRGVGTGGKAQYF
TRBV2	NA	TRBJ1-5	CASRPGMDQPQHF
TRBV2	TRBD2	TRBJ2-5	CASRTSGHETQYF
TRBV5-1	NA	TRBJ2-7	CASSFQRDYEQYF
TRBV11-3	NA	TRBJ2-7	CASSHDSGRDEQYF
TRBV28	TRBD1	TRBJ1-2	CASTPGQGNYGYTF
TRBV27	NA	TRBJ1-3	CASSLDPTSGNTIYF
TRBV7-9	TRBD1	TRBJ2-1	CASSIPDREWNEQFF
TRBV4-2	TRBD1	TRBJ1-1	CASSHVPGQGADEAFF
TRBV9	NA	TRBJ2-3	CASSVSGEISTDTQYF
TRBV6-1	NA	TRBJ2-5	CASSEATPGWGTQYF
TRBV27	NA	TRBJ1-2	CASSFSGSWDGYTF
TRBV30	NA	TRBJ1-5	CAWSVQEDQPQHF
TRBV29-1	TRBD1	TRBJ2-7	CSVDGTGAPYEQYF
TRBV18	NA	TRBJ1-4	CASSPRDNMDEKLFF
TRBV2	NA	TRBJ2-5	CASNPGGSLETQYF
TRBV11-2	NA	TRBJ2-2	CASSSQSYRGGRAGELFF
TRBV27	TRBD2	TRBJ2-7	CASSLSRLAGPEQYF
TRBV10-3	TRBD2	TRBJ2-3	CAISGREGPDTQYF
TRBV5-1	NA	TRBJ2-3	CASTREGRDTQYF
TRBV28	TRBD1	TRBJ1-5	CASSPGDRFNQPQHF
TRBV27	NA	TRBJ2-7	CASRALSSYEQYF
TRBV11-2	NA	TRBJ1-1	CASSLGRGTEAFF
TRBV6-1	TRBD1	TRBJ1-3	CASSEIGFMDRAGNTIYF
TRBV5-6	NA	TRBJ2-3	CASSLVRSVEPGTQYF
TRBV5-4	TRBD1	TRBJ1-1	CASSPPGQGLNTEAFF
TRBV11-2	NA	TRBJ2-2	CASSFMDRGELFF
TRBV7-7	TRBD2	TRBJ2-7	CASSLDSGRFYEQYF
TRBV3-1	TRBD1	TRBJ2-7	CASKDRDTSYEQYF
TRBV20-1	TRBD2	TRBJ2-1	CSANSGLGGEQFF
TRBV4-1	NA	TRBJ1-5	CASSQWGINQPQHF
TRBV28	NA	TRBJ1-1	CASSFTDRRREAFF
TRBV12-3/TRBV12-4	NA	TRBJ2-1	CASSAELDPTGNEQFF
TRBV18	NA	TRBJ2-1	CVSSPPSIYIDEQFF
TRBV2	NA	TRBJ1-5	CASSEDGRGPNQPQHF
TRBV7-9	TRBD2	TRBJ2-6	CASSRLGAGDSGANVLTF
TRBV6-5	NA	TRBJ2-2	CASSYSPGELFF
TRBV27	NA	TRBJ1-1	CASSLSHIGDTEAFF
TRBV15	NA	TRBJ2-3	CATSRDYGAARTDTQYF
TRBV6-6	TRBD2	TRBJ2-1	CASSYSIAGVDNEQFF
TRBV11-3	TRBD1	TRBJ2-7	CASSMGQNYEQYF
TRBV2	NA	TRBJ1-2	CARVTGLNYGYTF